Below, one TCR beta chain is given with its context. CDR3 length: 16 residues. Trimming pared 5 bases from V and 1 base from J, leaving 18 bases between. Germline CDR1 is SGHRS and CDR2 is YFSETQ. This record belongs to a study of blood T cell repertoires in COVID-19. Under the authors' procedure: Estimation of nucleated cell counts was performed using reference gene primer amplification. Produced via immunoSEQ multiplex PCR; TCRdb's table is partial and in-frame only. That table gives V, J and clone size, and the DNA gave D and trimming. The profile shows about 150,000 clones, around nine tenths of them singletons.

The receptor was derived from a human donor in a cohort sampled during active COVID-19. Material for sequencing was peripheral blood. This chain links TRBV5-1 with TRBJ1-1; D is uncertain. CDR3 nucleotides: TGCGCCAGCAGATCCGCCTATTCGGGGAGGAACACTGAAGCTTTCTTT. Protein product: CASRSAYSGRNTEAFF.